The 20 T cell receptor beta chains below all came from one sample that was sequenced in a study of T cell responses to AZD1222 COVID-19 vaccine. Sequencing used immunoSEQ multiplex PCR; TCRdb keeps in-frame clones, though not all of them. The sample has 90,000 to 95,000 clones; more than 70% are singletons. This sample comprised peripheral blood, obtained on day 0 of AZD1222 vaccination. Receptors originate from an adult in good health.

The chain couples TRBV4-2 to TRBJ1-5; D is possibly TRBD1 (5 bases). V lost 1 base and J lost 3, with 10 bases in between. CDR1 LGHNA and CDR2 YNFKEQ come from the germline V gene. The CDR3 runs to 15 residues. DNA for the CDR3: TGTGCCAGCAGCCAAGGAAGGGGTGACAATCAGCCCCAGCATTTT. It specifies CASSQGRGDNQPQHF.

The gene calls are TRBV2 and TRBJ1-5; weak D call: TRBD1 (5 bases). Trimming took off 10 bases at V and 5 bases at J, with 15 bases between the two ends. CDR3 length: 13 residues. Germline V CDR1 and CDR2: SNHLY, FYNNEI. For the CDR3, the DNA is TGTGCCACCACCTCTATAGGGGATCAGCCCCAGCATTTT. Amino acid sequence: CATTSIGDQPQHF.

The rearrangement links TRBV10-1 to TRBJ2-1; 7 bases match TRBD1. This CDR3 has 13 residues. From germline, CDR1 is WNHNN and CDR2 SYGVQD (reference sequence). Trimming at V came to 11 bases and at J to 9 bases, leaving 13 bases not matched to a gene. The CDR3 loop is CAGGQFPCGEQFF. CDR3 bases: TGCGCCGGGGGACAGTTTCCTTGTGGTGAGCAGTTCTTC.

The chain has TRBV7-2 and TRBJ2-3, with 9 bases aligning to TRBD1. Germline V lookup: CDR1 SGHTA, CDR2 FQGNSA. The J segment lost 3 bases and the V segment lost 5 bases, leaving 6 bases of the junction unmatched. This CDR3 is 15 amino acids long. The CDR3 sequence: CASSRGQGRTDTQYF. The CDR3 DNA is TGTGCCAGCAGCAGGGGACAGGGTCGGACAGATACGCAGTATTTT.

The chain carries TRBV24-1 and TRBJ1-1; D not resolved. The CDR3 totals 11 residues. V lost 2 bases and J 4 bases, leaving 1 base between the germline ends. The germline CDR1 and CDR2 sequences are KGHDR and SFDVKD. The CDR3 sequence: CATSDSTEAFF. The CDR3 nucleotides are TGTGCCACCAGTGATTCCACTGAAGCTTTCTTT.

This chain connects TRBV27 to TRBJ1-2, with D perhaps matching TRBD1 (6 bases). CDR3 length: 13 amino acids. Trimming cost V 6 bases and J 6 bases, with 14 bases left between them. From germline, CDR1 is MNHEY and CDR2 SMNVEV (reference sequence). CDR3 region: CASSRVQGDGYTF. CDR3 nucleotide sequence: TGTGCCAGCAGCCGGGTACAGGGAGATGGCTACACCTTC.

This rearrangement joins TRBV3-1 (or the pseudogene TRBV3-2) to TRBJ1-6; D remains unclear. The V and J ends lost 1 base and 10 bases respectively, with 8 bases between them. The CDR3 sequence is 13 residues long. The germline V gene has CDR1 LGHDT and CDR2 YNNKEL (reference sequence). The CDR3 DNA reads as TGTGCCAGCAGCCAAGGCAGCAAATCACCCCTCCACTTT. The encoded protein is CASSQGSKSPLHF.

The chain links TRBV2 to TRBJ2-7; TRBD1 matches 8 bases. V shed 9 bases and J 6 bases; nucleotides not matched to a gene: 10. Per germline, CDR1 SNHLY and CDR2 FYNNEI. The CDR3 loop spans 13 amino acids. In DNA form, the CDR3 reads TGTGCCAGTTTTCGACAGGGGCAGAGCGAGCAGTACTTC. Protein sequence: CASFRQGQSEQYF.

The chain links TRBV19 to TRBJ2-1, with 7 bases aligning to TRBD2. The CDR3 consists of 13 residues. Looked up from germline, CDR1 is LNHDA and CDR2 is SQIVND (reference sequence). The junction had 5 bases not matched to a gene; V was cut back by 6 bases and J by 6 bases. CDR3 loop: CASSSLATNEQFF. The CDR3 region has the DNA TGTGCCAGTAGCTCACTAGCGACCAATGAGCAGTTCTTC.

The chain has TRBV24-1 and TRBJ2-1; unclear D gene. From germline, CDR1 is KGHDR and CDR2 SFDVKD. The CDR3 runs to 11 residues. Between the trimmed V and J ends, which lost 7 bases and 4 bases, there was a span of 4 bases. The CDR3 coding sequence is TGTGCCACCAGCCAGTACAATGAGCAGTTCTTC. It specifies CATSQYNEQFF.

The V call is TRBV7-2, the J call TRBJ2-3, with no clear D. Between the trimmed V and J ends, which lost 1 base and 2 bases, there was a span of 7 bases. The CDR3 contains 14 residues. Germline CDR1 reads SGHTA; CDR2 reads FQGNSA. The CDR3 protein is CASSLGGFTDTQYF. The CDR3 nucleotides read TGTGCCAGCAGCTTAGGGGGTTTCACAGATACGCAGTATTTT.

The chain carries TRBV2 and TRBJ1-2; D uncertain. The V end lost 6 bases, the J end lost 6 bases, and 14 bases lay between the germline ends. Per the germline V gene, CDR1 is SNHLY and CDR2 is FYNNEI. This CDR3 spans 13 amino acids. CDR3 sequence: CASSVGLRDGYTF. The DNA for the CDR3 is TGTGCCAGCAGCGTCGGGCTGCGGGATGGCTACACCTTC. Full variable domain (rest looked up from reference TRBV2 and TRBJ1-2): EPEVTQTPSHQVTQMGQEVILRCVPISNHLYFYWYRQILGQKVEFLVSFYNNEISEKSEIFDDQFSVERPDGSNFTLKIRSTKLEDSAMYFCASSVGLRDGYTFGSGTRLTVV.

The sample holds one count of this clone. The chain uses TRBV6-6 and TRBJ2-7; no reliable D call. CDR3 length equals 13 residues. V was shortened by 5 bases and J by 5 bases, with 13 bases between the two germline ends. Germline V gives CDR1 MNHNY, CDR2 SVGAGI (reference sequence). Here the CDR3 DNA reads TGTGCCAGCAGTCGACAATCCTTCCACGAGCAGTACTTC. Translation: CASSRQSFHEQYF.

In DNA, the CDR3 is TGTGCCAGCAGCCTCCCAGGTTGGAGCGGGAGGGCCAACGAGCAGTACTTC. Its translation: CASSLPGWSGRANEQYF. This chain joins TRBV5-5 and TRBJ2-7, with 10 positions matching TRBD2. This CDR3 is built from 17 residues. The germline V gene has CDR1 SGHKS and CDR2 YYEKEE (reference sequence). The junction had 15 bases not matched to a gene; V was cut back by 4 bases and J by 5 bases.

This clone is a singleton in its sample. The rearrangement joins TRBV5-6 to TRBJ1-3; 7 bases line up with TRBD1. CDR1 and CDR2 from the germline V gene are SGHDT and YYEEEE. The length of the CDR3 is 15 residues. V was pared by 6 bases and J by 0 bases, with 6 bases of the junction left unmatched. CDR3 amino acids: CASTNRGLSGNTIYF. The CDR3 region has the DNA TGTGCCAGCACCAATAGGGGGCTCTCTGGAAACACCATATATTTT.

This sequence joins TRBV9 and TRBJ1-2; TRBD1 matches 7 bases. Germline V gene data show CDR1 as SGDLS and CDR2 as YYNGEE. The CDR3 consists of 14 residues. The junction had 11 bases not matched to a gene; V was cut back by 4 bases and J by 8 bases. CDR3 sequence reads: CASSTTGTDGGYTF. The CDR3 coding sequence is TGTGCCAGCAGCACTACCGGGACAGACGGCGGCTACACCTTC.

This chain links TRBV27 with TRBJ2-5; perhaps TRBD2 as D (5 bases). V was shortened by 5 bases and J by 5 bases, with 18 bases between the two germline ends. Germline V gene sequence: CDR1 MNHEY, CDR2 SMNVEV (reference sequence). The CDR3 is made up of 15 amino acids. In DNA form, the CDR3 reads TGTGCCAGCAGTCCCCTTGGCGGATCGGGGGAGACCCAGTACTTC. Protein product: CASSPLGGSGETQYF.

The chain recombines TRBV7-2 with TRBJ2-2; 8 positions agree with TRBD1. Trimming at V came to 4 bases and at J to 4 bases, leaving 5 bases not matched to a gene. This CDR3 is 15 amino acids long. Germline-derived CDR1 and CDR2 are SGHTA and FQGNSA. CDR3 DNA: TGTGCCAGCAGCTCCAGGACAGGGCCCACCGGGGAGCTGTTTTTT. Amino acid sequence: CASSSRTGPTGELFF.

The chain is built from TRBV5-1 and TRBJ2-7; 7 bases line up with TRBD1. In germline, CDR1 is SGHRS, CDR2 YFSETQ. The CDR3 sequence is 16 residues long. The junction had 9 bases not matched to a gene; V was cut back by 1 base and J by 2 bases. The CDR3 loop reads CASSLTPTGNTYEQYF. DNA of the CDR3: TGCGCCAGCAGCTTGACCCCGACAGGGAACACCTACGAGCAGTACTTC.

This rearrangement joins TRBV4-2 to TRBJ1-1, with D possibly matching TRBD1 (5 bases). This CDR3 spans 16 amino acids. Trimming removed 0 bases from V and 1 base from J, with 12 bases in between. Germline V gene sequence: CDR1 LGHNA, CDR2 YNFKEQ. The CDR3 DNA follows: TGTGCCAGCAGCCAAGAGGACACCCGGGCGAACACTGAAGCTTTCTTT. Amino acid sequence: CASSQEDTRANTEAFF.